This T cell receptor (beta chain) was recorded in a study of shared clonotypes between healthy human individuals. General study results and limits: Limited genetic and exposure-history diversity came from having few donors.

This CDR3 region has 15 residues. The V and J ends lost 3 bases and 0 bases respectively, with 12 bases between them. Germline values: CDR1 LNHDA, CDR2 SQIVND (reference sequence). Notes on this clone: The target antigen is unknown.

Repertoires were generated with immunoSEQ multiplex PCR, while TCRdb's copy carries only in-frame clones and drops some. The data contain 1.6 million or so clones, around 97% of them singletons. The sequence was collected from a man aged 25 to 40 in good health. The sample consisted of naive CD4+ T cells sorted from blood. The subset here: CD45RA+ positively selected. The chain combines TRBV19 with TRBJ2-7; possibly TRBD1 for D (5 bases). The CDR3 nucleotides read TGTGCCAGTAGTATTCAGGGTACGGCCTCCTACGAGCAGTACTTC. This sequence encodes CASSIQGTASYEQYF.